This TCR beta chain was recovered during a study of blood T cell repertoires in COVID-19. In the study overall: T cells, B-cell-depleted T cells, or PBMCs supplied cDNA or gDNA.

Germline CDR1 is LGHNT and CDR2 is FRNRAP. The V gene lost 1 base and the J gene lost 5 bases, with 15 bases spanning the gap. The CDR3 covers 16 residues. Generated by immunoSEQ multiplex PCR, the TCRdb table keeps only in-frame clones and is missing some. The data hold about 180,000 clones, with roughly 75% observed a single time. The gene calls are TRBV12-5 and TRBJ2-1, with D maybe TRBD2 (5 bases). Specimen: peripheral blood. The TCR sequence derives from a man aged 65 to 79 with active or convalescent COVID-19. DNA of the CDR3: TGTGCTAGTGGTTTGGCCGGTACTAGTTTGGACAATGAGCAGTTCTTC. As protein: CASGLAGTSLDNEQFF.